This T cell receptor (beta chain) stems from a study of Ad26.COV2.S vaccination and SARS-CoV-2 variants. Treatment meaning: over 15 received Ad26.COV2.S at low or high dose, single or two shots; about 5 received placebo; per-sample allocation not given. Samples analyzed were those drawn on day 63 after the first vaccine or placebo injection. The method was immunoSEQ multiplex PCR; TCRdb's version includes in-frame clones alone and lacks a portion of them. The table shows some 350,000 clones, with roughly 85% occurring only once. CDR3 length equals 15 residues. Germline assignment: CDR1 LGHDT and CDR2 YNNKEL (reference sequence). The V and J ends lost 2 bases and 0 bases respectively, with 7 bases between them.

The input for sequencing was peripheral blood, taken in a trial of Ad26.COV2.S vaccine versus placebo. The chain joins TRBV3-1 (or the pseudogene TRBV3-2) to TRBJ1-4; D ambiguous. The sequence was obtained from a person between 18 and 65 years old who received the Ad26.COV2.S COVID-19 vaccine or a placebo. The chain's CDR3 is CASSQTAATNEKLFF. CDR3 bases: TGTGCCAGCAGCCAAACAGCTGCAACTAATGAAAAACTGTTTTTT.